This passage covers 23 T cell receptor beta chains from one sample sequenced in a study of early T cells in non-severe SARS-CoV-2 infection. TCRdb recomputed calls from the 5' RACE reads with MiXCR, one row per CDR3 protein. The data hold 60,000 to 90,000 distinct CDR3 sequences, with around 8.7% observed a single time. Sequenced: whole blood. These receptors all come from an adult who was a healthcare worker with PCR-confirmed SARS-CoV-2 infection or an uninfected control (not recorded which).

This clonotype was picked up many times. This chain connects TRBV10-3 to TRBJ1-1; 7 nucleotides align to TRBD1. The germline gives CDR1 ENHRY, CDR2 SYGVKD. V trimming: 6 bases; J trimming: 0 bases; junction bases outside the gene matches: 4. The CDR3 has 14 amino acids. DNA of the CDR3: TGTGCCATCAGAGTACAGGGGTTGAACACTGAAGCTTTCTTT. Encoded protein: CAIRVQGLNTEAFF.

This clonotype was picked up many times. This chain connects TRBV5-1 to TRBJ2-3, with TRBD1 as a possible D gene (5 bases). V was pared by 4 bases and J by 4 bases, with 13 bases between. The germline CDR1 and CDR2 sequences are SGHRS and YFSETQ. The CDR3 loop spans 14 amino acids. CDR3 sequence reads: CASSADRTPDTQYF. CDR3 nucleotides: TGCGCCAGCAGCGCCGACAGAACCCCAGATACGCAGTATTTT. The entire variable domain, with the rest obtained from reference TRBV5-1 and TRBJ2-3, is as follows: KAGVTQTPRYLIKTRGQQVTLSCSPISGHRSVSWYQQTPGQGLQFLFEYFSETQRNKGNFPGRFSGRQFSNSRSEMNVSTLELGDSALYLCASSADRTPDTQYFGPGTRLTVL.

V gene TRBV7-2 combines with J gene TRBJ2-4; D uncertain. The CDR3 runs 11 residues. V was cut by 1 base and J by 9 bases, with 4 bases left in between. Per germline, CDR1 SGHTA and CDR2 FQGNSA. The CDR3 bases are TGTGCCAGCAGCTTAGAGAGCATTCAGTACTTC. Its protein is CASSLESIQYF.

This clonotype has more than one count but fewer than ten. This chain uses TRBV7-8 with TRBJ2-2; D is perhaps TRBD1 (5 bases). The germline V gene has CDR1 SGHVS and CDR2 FQNEAQ. V dropped 5 bases and J dropped 6 bases, with 19 bases sitting between them. The CDR3 contains 16 residues. The CDR3 coding sequence is TGTGCCAGCAGCGGTGGTGGGCCAGGGTGGTCCGGGGAGCTGTTTTTT. It is translated as CASSGGGPGWSGELFF.

This clonotype appeared many times. This chain uses TRBV29-1 with TRBJ1-4; D may be TRBD1 (6 bases). V was shortened by 4 bases and J by 8 bases, with 17 bases between the two germline ends. Germline CDR1 reads SQVTM; CDR2 reads ANQGSEA. This CDR3 is 14 amino acids long. In nucleotides, the CDR3 is TGCAGCGTTGCCCTGCAGGGGAATAAGGAAAAACTGTTTTTT. Translated, it gives CSVALQGNKEKLFF.

At least ten counts were recorded for this clonotype. The chain carries TRBV12-3 or TRBV12-4 and TRBJ1-3; D remains ambiguous. The CDR3 totals 14 residues. V was trimmed by 6 bases and J by 0 bases, leaving 9 bases between them. CDR3 protein: CASRGSISGNTIYF. CDR3 DNA: TGTGCCAGCAGGGGCTCCATCTCTGGAAACACCATATATTTT.

This clonotype was recorded many times. The chain joins TRBV7-9 to TRBJ1-1; possible D gene TRBD1, 5 bases. Trimming stripped 1 base from V and 3 bases from J, with 12 bases between. The germline gives CDR1 SEHNR, CDR2 FQNEAQ (reference sequence). The CDR3 covers 15 residues. The CDR3 loop is CASSLVSREDTEAFF. CDR3 bases: TGTGCCAGCAGCTTAGTTTCCAGGGAGGACACTGAAGCTTTCTTT.

This clonotype has a count of ten or more. The rearrangement joins TRBV7-9 to TRBJ2-7; maybe TRBD2 (5 bases). Trimming stripped 5 bases from V and 4 bases from J, with 12 bases between. Looked up from germline, CDR1 is SEHNR and CDR2 is FQNEAQ (reference sequence). The CDR3 extends over 13 amino acids. CDR3 DNA: TGTGCCAGCAGCCCAAGGACTGGTTACGAGCAGTACTTC. Translating gives CASSPRTGYEQYF.

In this sample, this clonotype turned up many times. The rearrangement joins TRBV11-2 to TRBJ1-1; TRBD1 is a possible D gene (6 bases). Germline V gene sequence: CDR1 SGHAT, CDR2 FQNNGV. V lost 1 base and J 7 bases, leaving 10 bases between the germline ends. CDR3 length equals 13 residues. The CDR3 region has the DNA TGTGCCAGCAGCTTAGTTGGAGGGGGTGAAGCTTTCTTT. This codes for CASSLVGGGEAFF.

This clonotype was detected ten times or more. This sequence joins TRBV20-1 and TRBJ2-1; 10 bases line up with TRBD2. Germline V gene lookup returns CDR1 DFQATT and CDR2 SNEGSKA (reference sequence). This CDR3 is 15 amino acids long. Trimming cost V 4 bases and J 4 bases; bases outside gene matches: 7. CDR3 DNA: TGCAGTGCTACCAGACTAGCGGGCGATTACAATGAGCAGTTCTTC. It yields the protein CSATRLAGDYNEQFF.

The chain joins TRBV5-1 to TRBJ2-7, with TRBD1 matching 8 bases. J lost 4 bases, V lost 2 bases, and 5 bases had no gene match. Per the germline V gene, CDR1 is SGHRS and CDR2 is YFSETQ. The CDR3 consists of 14 residues. The CDR3 bases are TGCGCCAGCAGCTTCTCAGGGGGCAAGTACGAGCAGTACTTC. It codes for CASSFSGGKYEQYF.

Many counts were recorded for this clonotype. The chain recombines TRBV3-1 with TRBJ2-7, with 7 bases fitting TRBD2. V was clipped by 0 bases and J by 2 bases; unmatched bases: 10. The CDR3 runs to 17 residues. Germline lookup yields CDR1 LGHDT and CDR2 YNNKEL (reference sequence). The CDR3 DNA reads as TGTGCCAGCAGCCAAGATCTCCGACTAGCCCTCACCTACGAGCAGTACTTC. Protein sequence: CASSQDLRLALTYEQYF.

The chain employs TRBV2 and TRBJ2-2, with TRBD2 matching 13 bases. V lost 10 bases to trimming and J lost 5 bases; unmatched junction nucleotides: 16. Germline CDR1 is SNHLY and CDR2 is FYNNEI. The CDR3 contains 18 residues. CDR3 region: CATQNGLAGVSFTGELFF. The CDR3 region has the DNA TGTGCCACCCAGAATGGACTAGCGGGAGTTTCTTTTACCGGGGAGCTGTTTTTT.

In its sample, this clonotype was seen many times. The J gene is TRBJ1-5, the V gene TRBV6-1; D is possibly TRBD1 (5 bases). V lost 5 bases, J lost 5 bases, and 16 bases lay in between. Germline CDR1 and CDR2: MNHNS and SASEGT. The CDR3 is made up of 15 amino acids. CDR3 in amino acids: CASSPGPSSYQPQHF. The DNA for the CDR3 is TGTGCCAGCAGTCCGGGACCCTCTTCATATCAGCCCCAGCATTTT.

At least ten counts were recorded for this clonotype. This sequence joins TRBV6-5 and TRBJ1-5; 8 bases are a match to TRBD1. V dropped 8 bases and J dropped 6; count of bases not matched to a gene: 6. The CDR3 spans 13 residues. CDR1 MNHEY and CDR2 SVGAGI come from the germline V gene. The DNA for the CDR3 is TGTGCCAGCTCGGCGGACAGGGCTCAGCCCCAGCATTTT. This encodes CASSADRAQPQHF.

The genes are TRBV24-1 and TRBJ2-3; TRBD2 matches 12 bases. This CDR3 is built from 16 residues. Germline lookup yields CDR1 KGHDR and CDR2 SFDVKD. Germline trimming cut 4 bases from V and 7 bases from J; bases unmatched to any gene: 8. The CDR3 DNA reads as TGTGCCACCAGTGACTGGACTAGCGGGGTCCGGAATACGCAGTATTTT. Translated: CATSDWTSGVRNTQYF.

The V gene is TRBV18, the J gene TRBJ2-7; D may be TRBD1 (6 bases). CDR1 and CDR2 (germline): KGHSH, LQKENI. Trimming pared 6 bases from V and 5 bases from J, leaving 20 bases between. This CDR3 has 15 residues. The CDR3 sequence: CASSQKRTELDEQYF. CDR3 in DNA: TGTGCCAGCTCCCAAAAACGGACAGAGTTGGACGAGCAGTACTTC.

This clonotype was recorded a few times. CDR3 sequence reads: CATSGGDSGRAETQYF. The CDR3, as DNA: TGTGCCACCAGTGGAGGGGATAGCGGGAGGGCAGAGACCCAGTACTTC. The chain links TRBV24-1 to TRBJ2-5, with 11 bases lining up with TRBD2. J lost 4 bases, V lost 5 bases, and 8 bases had no gene match. This CDR3 spans 16 amino acids. The germline CDR1 and CDR2 sequences are KGHDR and SFDVKD.

Many counts were recorded for this clonotype. This chain uses TRBV7-2 with TRBJ2-1; D unclear. CDR3 length: 15 amino acids. Germline V lookup: CDR1 SGHTA, CDR2 FQGNSA. Trimming pared 5 bases from V and 2 bases from J, leaving 13 bases between. CDR3 sequence reads: CASSPPGWAYNEQFF. The CDR3 DNA reads TGTGCCAGCAGCCCCCCCGGGTGGGCCTACAATGAGCAGTTCTTC.

Many counts were recorded for this clonotype. This sequence joins TRBV2 and TRBJ2-7, with D maybe TRBD1 (6 bases). V dropped 6 bases and J dropped 5 bases, with 17 bases sitting between them. The CDR3 loop spans 14 amino acids. Germline V lookup: CDR1 SNHLY, CDR2 FYNNEI. This CDR3 reads CASSPGHLNDEQYF. DNA of the CDR3: TGTGCCAGCAGCCCGGGACACCTGAACGACGAGCAGTACTTC.

This clonotype was found many times. J is TRBJ2-7 and V is TRBV28; D might be TRBD1 (6 bases). This CDR3 region has 12 residues. Between the trimmed V and J ends, which lost 5 bases and 5 bases, there was a span of 10 bases. The V gene's germline CDR1 is MDHEN and CDR2 SYDVKM. CDR3 nucleotides: TGTGCCAGCAGTCTTTACAGGGACGAGCAGTACTTC. Translating gives CASSLYRDEQYF.

At least ten counts were recorded for this clonotype. The V and J genes are TRBV4-2 and TRBJ2-7, with D unresolved. CDR1 is LGHNA and CDR2 is YNFKEQ in the germline V gene. The V and J ends lost 5 bases and 4 bases respectively, with 12 bases between them. The CDR3 spans 13 residues. The CDR3 loop is CASSFYSGYEQYF. CDR3 sequence (DNA): TGTGCCAGCAGCTTCTACTCCGGGTACGAGCAGTACTTC.

The rearrangement uses TRBV3-1 and TRBJ2-1, with D perhaps matching TRBD2 (5 bases). Deletions cut 3 bases from V and 9 bases from J, with 15 bases between. Germline V gene sequence: CDR1 LGHDT, CDR2 YNNKEL (reference sequence). CDR3 size: 14 residues. The CDR3 protein is CASSQTITGSEQFF. In DNA, the CDR3 is TGTGCCAGCAGCCAGACAATTACGGGGTCTGAGCAGTTCTTC.